The following is a T cell receptor beta chain sequence with its context. Original processing methods: Amplifying reference gene primers gave estimates of nucleated cell counts. The method was immunoSEQ multiplex PCR; TCRdb's version includes in-frame clones alone and lacks a portion of them. D and trimming come from the DNA, and the V and J calls and clone size come from that table. The sample holds some 190,000 clones, roughly four fifths seen once. The data were taken from a study of blood T cell repertoires in COVID-19. In the study overall: The United States, Italy and Spain were the sources of the acute and convalescent COVID-19 samples. From T cells, B-cell-depleted T cells, or PBMCs came the material, which was cDNA or gDNA.

Patients in Seattle were enrolled during active infection, then followed longitudinally. The sequenced sample was peripheral blood. This sequence originates from a woman of 80 years or more with COVID-19, enrolled during active disease.

The CDR3: CASSQGLAKMGELFF. The DNA of the CDR3 is TGTGCCAGTAGCCAAGGACTAGCAAAAATGGGGGAGCTGTTTTTT. V and J are TRBV19 and TRBJ2-2, with 8 bases fitting TRBD2. This CDR3 is built from 15 residues. Germline V gene sequence: CDR1 LNHDA, CDR2 SQIVND (reference sequence). With 6 bases clipped from V and 8 bases from J, the junction kept 11 bases outside the gene matches. Full variable domain (remainder filled in from reference TRBV19 and TRBJ2-2): DGGITQSPKYLFRKEGQNVTLSCEQNLNHDAMYWYRQDPGQGLRLIYYSQIVNDFQKGDIAEGYSVSREKKESFPLTVTSAQKNPTAFYLCASSQGLAKMGELFFGEGSRLTVL.